A selection of T cell receptor beta chains follows, all from one sample in a study of ipilimumab plus nivolumab after autologous stem cell transplantation. Assay used: immunoSEQ multiplex PCR; TCRdb lists only in-frame clones, some missing. Of roughly 23,000 clones in the sample, less than 85% are singletons; the top ten hold roughly 25%. The sample in question was PBMCs, obtained in a trial of ipilimumab plus nivolumab as post-transplant consolidation. The receptors originated from a male donor with diffuse large B-cell lymphoma. CDR3s include the opening cysteine and the closing phenylalanine or tryptophan. D genes are given only for firm matches. Clone size is shown for a subset of rows, as once, few, many or a class of expanded clone.

J	D	size	V	CDR3	DNA
TRBJ1-5	TRBD1	few	TRBV2	CASRGQSNQPQHF	TGTGCCAGCAGGGGACAGTCCAATCAGCCCCAGCATTTT
TRBJ1-2	.	.	TRBV5-6	CASSLMWTRGGYTF	TGTGCCAGCAGCCTGATGTGGACCCGGGGAGGCTACACCTTC
TRBJ2-7	TRBD1	.	TRBV5-1	CASSLNSGTGSYEQYF	TGCGCCAGCAGCTTAAATTCCGGGACAGGCAGCTACGAGCAGTACTTC
TRBJ2-2	.	.	TRBV5-4	CASSPRSANTGELFF	TGTGCCAGCAGCCCCCGGAGCGCGAACACCGGGGAGCTGTTTTTT
TRBJ1-1	.	.	TRBV2	CASSENAEAFF	TGTGCCAGCAGTGAAAACGCTGAAGCTTTCTTT
TRBJ2-3	.	.	TRBV5-1	CASTQGQPSLDTQYF	TGCGCCAGCACCCAAGGACAGCCCTCCCTGGATACGCAGTATTTT
TRBJ1-5	.	.	TRBV30	CAWSVGGSNQPQHF	TGTGCCTGGAGTGTAGGAGGCAGCAATCAGCCCCAGCATTTT
TRBJ2-5	.	.	TRBV11-3	CASSLGENEETQYF	TGTGCCAGCAGCTTAGGGGAGAATGAAGAGACCCAGTACTTC
TRBJ1-2	.	few	TRBV4-1	CASSQGWGDYGYTF	TGCGCCAGCAGCCAAGGGTGGGGGGACTATGGCTACACCTTC
TRBJ2-5	.	.	TRBV30	CAWSESLETQYF	TGTGCCTGGAGTGAATCCCTGGAGACCCAGTACTTC
TRBJ1-1	.	.	TRBV29-1	CSVGTEAFF	TGCAGCGTTGGCACTGAAGCTTTCTTT
TRBJ2-1	.	.	TRBV5-1	CASSWTADNEQFF	TGCGCCAGCTCATGGACAGCCGACAATGAGCAGTTCTTC
TRBJ2-3	TRBD1	.	TRBV7-7	CASSLGQGPDTQYF	TGTGCCAGCAGCTTGGGACAGGGCCCAGATACGCAGTATTTT
TRBJ2-1	.	.	TRBV19	CASSNGGTSYNEQFF	TGTGCCAGTAGTAATGGGGGGACTTCCTACAATGAGCAGTTCTTC
TRBJ2-7	TRBD2	.	TRBV18	CASSPGTSGSYEQYF	TGTGCCAGCTCACCAGGGACTAGCGGGAGTTACGAGCAGTACTTC
TRBJ1-2	TRBD1	few	TRBV9	CASSVAGWLTGGSGYTF	TGTGCCAGCAGCGTAGCTGGGTGGTTGACAGGGGGCTCTGGCTACACCTTC
TRBJ2-6	.	.	TRBV5-1	CASSSAGANVLTF	TGCGCCAGCAGCTCGGCTGGGGCCAACGTCCTGACTTTC
TRBJ2-1	TRBD2	.	TRBV30	CAWTTGLAGGEQFF	TGTGCCTGGACTACGGGACTAGCGGGAGGTGAGCAGTTCTTC
TRBJ2-2	TRBD2	.	TRBV5-1	CASSSSGGVNTGELFF	TGCGCCAGCAGTAGTAGCGGGGGAGTAAACACCGGGGAGCTGTTTTTT
TRBJ2-5	.	few	TRBV7-2	CASSQDPLAAGTQYF	TGTGCCAGCAGCCAAGACCCTCTAGCAGCGGGGACCCAGTACTTC
TRBJ2-1	.	.	TRBV27	CASSPPGFVNEQFF	TGTGCCAGCAGCCCCCCGGGTTTCGTCAATGAGCAGTTCTTC
TRBJ2-7	.	.	TRBV23-1	CASSQFDREQYF	TGCGCCAGCAGTCAATTCGACAGGGAGCAGTACTTC
TRBJ1-1	.	.	TRBV30	CAWSVEGLETEAFF	TGTGCCTGGAGTGTGGAGGGGTTAGAGACTGAAGCTTTCTTT
TRBJ2-7	.	once	TRBV11-2	CASSLGEGEQYF	TGTGCCAGCAGCTTAGGAGAAGGGGAGCAGTACTTC
TRBJ2-1	.	many	TRBV12-5	CASGLVQGGEQFF	TGTGCTAGTGGTTTGGTACAGGGAGGTGAGCAGTTCTTC